The source of this TCR beta chain is a study of T cells in Graves' hyperthyroidism and ophthalmopathy. This clonotype was observed at least ten times. Its antigen is still unknown. Study results and limitations: Ophthalmopathy was identified by the model a median approximately 6.9 months ahead of onset.

CDR1 is SNHLY, CDR2 FYNNEI, per germline. Losses at the gene ends were 3 bases for V and 6 bases for J; bases not matched to a gene: 8. The CDR3 runs to 16 residues. TCR beta CDR3 region amplification was performed from RNA transcripts. TCR CDR3 regions were first amplified by RT-PCR with HTBI primers. TCRdb processed the multiplex PCR reads anew with MiXCR; each CDR3 protein has one entry. The sample yields about 160,000 distinct CDR3 sequences, 9.4% seen once. The specimen sequenced was blood. The TCR sequence derives from a young woman with Graves' hyperthyroidism that later progressed to Graves' ophthalmopathy. This chain links TRBV2 with TRBJ2-2; 9 nucleotides match TRBD1. CDR3 loop: CASSDIGQGFSGELFF. The CDR3 nucleotides are TGTGCCAGCAGTGATATTGGACAGGGGTTTTCCGGGGAGCTGTTTTTT.